These T cell receptor beta chains were read from a single sample in a study of identical twins. MiXCR, run by TCRdb on the 5' RACE reads, gives a single entry per CDR3 protein. The data show about 250,000 distinct CDR3 sequences, 7.5% seen once. The same data also contributed to another study, on yellow fever vaccine responses in identical twins.

The sample comprised CD8+ T cells sorted from blood. The receptors here all came from a woman aged 18-29 years in good health. The CDR3 runs from the conserved cysteine through the conserved F or W. A D gene is named only where the DNA matches it firmly. A row's size may be missing; if present it is once, few, many or a size class.

abundance	d_gene	v_gene	j_gene	CDR3aa	CDR3nt
many	TRBD2	TRBV3-1	TRBJ2-1	CASSPTQELALSFVNNEQFF	TGTGCCAGCAGCCCAACGCAGGAACTAGCGTTGTCCTTTGTAAACAATGAGCAGTTCTTC
-	TRBD2	TRBV4-2	TRBJ2-3	CASSQAASGGAHPDTQYF	TGTGCCAGCAGCCAAGCCGCTAGCGGGGGGGCCCACCCAGATACGCAGTATTTT
many	-	TRBV13	TRBJ2-3	CASQPPARRGDKKFINTDTQYF	TGTGCCAGCCAGCCACCAGCCCGAAGGGGGGACAAGAAATTCATAAACACAGATACGCAGTATTTT
-	TRBD2	TRBV5-6	TRBJ2-1	CASSLELAGGPYNEQFF	TGTGCCAGCAGCTTGGAATTAGCGGGGGGACCTTACAATGAGCAGTTCTTC
many	-	TRBV6-5	TRBJ2-2	CASSYSTGSGELFF	TGTGCCAGCAGTTACTCGACGGGGTCCGGGGAGCTGTTTTTT
-	-	TRBV4-1	TRBJ2-5	CASSQPILGRRETQYF	TGCGCCAGCAGCCAGCCCATACTAGGGAGGCGGGAGACCCAGTACTTC
many	TRBD2	TRBV28	TRBJ2-3	CAGKTSGSTDTQYF	TGTGCCGGCAAGACTAGCGGGAGTACAGATACGCAGTATTTT
few	-	TRBV11-2	TRBJ1-2	CASSWGPAYGYTF	TGTGCCAGCAGCTGGGGCCCGGCCTATGGCTACACCTTC
few	-	TRBV20-1	TRBJ2-7	CSAWRDSEQYF	TGCAGTGCGTGGAGGGACAGCGAGCAGTACTTC
few	-	TRBV4-2	TRBJ2-1	CASSTTRGVAYNEQFF	TGTGCCAGCAGCACAACACGTGGGGTCGCCTACAATGAGCAGTTCTTC
many	TRBD1	TRBV20-1	TRBJ2-1	CSARVETGEGAYNEQFF	TGCAGTGCTAGAGTGGAGACAGGGGAAGGGGCCTACAATGAGCAGTTCTTC
-	TRBD1	TRBV4-1	TRBJ2-1	CASSQAGTGGSRDSNEQFF	TGCGCCAGCAGCCAAGCCGGGACAGGGGGCTCTAGGGATTCCAATGAGCAGTTCTTC
many	-	TRBV4-1	TRBJ2-1	CASSPYGDEQFF	TGCGCCAGCAGCCCCTACGGTGATGAGCAGTTCTTC
many	TRBD1	TRBV12-3/TRBV12-4	TRBJ1-1	CASSWDRETEAFF	TGTGCCAGCAGTTGGGACAGGGAGACTGAAGCTTTCTTT
-	-	TRBV21-1	TRBJ1-5	CASSHTSGRGNQPQHF	TGTGCCAGCAGCCACACCTCGGGCAGGGGCAATCAGCCCCAGCATTTT
many	TRBD2	TRBV4-1	TRBJ2-7	CASSQTSQSSYEQYF	TGCGCCAGCAGCCAGACTAGCCAGAGCTCCTACGAGCAGTACTTC
-	-	TRBV7-8	TRBJ2-1	CASSRDDYNEQFF	TGTGCCAGCAGCAGGGACGACTACAATGAGCAGTTCTTC
few	-	TRBV7-8	TRBJ2-3	CASSRRARQDTQYF	TGTGCCAGCAGCCGGAGGGCCCGTCAAGATACGCAGTATTTT